Listed below are T cell receptor beta chains from one sample, sequenced in a study of Ad26.COV2.S vaccination and SARS-CoV-2 variants. Libraries were prepared by immunoSEQ multiplex PCR; TCRdb keeps only in-frame clonotypes and omits some of them. The sample gives about 320,000 clones, around 84% of which show up once; 1.5% to 2.5% is in the top ten. Sequencing used peripheral blood, obtained in a trial of Ad26.COV2.S vaccine versus placebo. These receptors came from a person between 18 and 60 years old who received the Ad26.COV2.S COVID-19 vaccine or a placebo. CDR3s include the opening cysteine and the closing phenylalanine or tryptophan. D genes are given only for firm matches. Size is omitted from some rows. Given values are once, few, many or a class for expanded clones.

TRBJ2-7,-,TRBD1,TRBV6-4,TGTGCCAGCAGCGGACGGGACAGCCTCTACGAGCAGTACTTC,CASSGRDSLYEQYF
TRBJ2-2,-,TRBD2,TRBV20-1,TGCAGTGCTAGTCGGCTAGCGGGGGCCCCGAACACCGGGGAGCTGTTTTTT,CSASRLAGAPNTGELFF
TRBJ1-3,-,-,TRBV12-3/TRBV12-4,TGTGCCAGCAGCCGTCCGGGAAACACCATATATTTT,CASSRPGNTIYF
TRBJ2-7,-,-,TRBV30,TGTGCCTGGAGTTTGGGAAGGACGGTCACCTACGAGCAGTACTTC,CAWSLGRTVTYEQYF
TRBJ1-6,once,-,TRBV5-1,TGCGCCAGCAGGGCAGGGGATTCACCCCTCCACTTT,CASRAGDSPLHF
TRBJ1-5,-,-,TRBV6-1,TGTGCCAGCAGTGAGGCACAGGGTAATCAGCCCCAGCATTTT,CASSEAQGNQPQHF
TRBJ1-3,-,-,TRBV6-1,TGTGCCAGCAGTGAAATAGGGACAGGAAACACCATATATTTT,CASSEIGTGNTIYF
TRBJ2-3,-,TRBD2,TRBV6-4,TGTGCCAGCAGTACTAGCGGGGGAGGAGATACGCAGTATTTT,CASSTSGGGDTQYF
TRBJ1-1,-,-,TRBV9,TGTGCCAGCAGCCCAAGACTATCTTTCACTGAAGCTTTCTTT,CASSPRLSFTEAFF
TRBJ2-1,-,TRBD2,TRBV5-1,TGCGCCAGCAGTCCCGCACTAGCGGGGGGAGGTGGTGAGCAGTTCTTC,CASSPALAGGGGEQFF
TRBJ1-3,-,TRBD1,TRBV19,TGTGCCAGTAGTATCGGGACAGGGACTGGAAACACCATATATTTT,CASSIGTGTGNTIYF
TRBJ2-3,-,-,TRBV5-6,TGTGCCAGCAGCTACAGGGTGGGGGATACGCAGTATTTT,CASSYRVGDTQYF
TRBJ1-3,-,-,TRBV12-3/TRBV12-4,TGTGCCAGCGCATACCGAAACACCATATATTTT,CASAYRNTIYF
TRBJ1-5,-,-,TRBV7-8,TGTGCCAGCAGCAGGGTTGGGGGTGATCAGCCCCAGCATTTT,CASSRVGGDQPQHF
TRBJ2-2,-,-,TRBV3-1/TRBV3-2,TGTGCCAGCAGCTTCCGGACCCCGAGGGGCACCGGGGAGCTGTTTTTT,CASSFRTPRGTGELFF
TRBJ1-3,few,-,TRBV4-3,TGCGCCAGCAGCCCCCACCACTCTGGAAACACCATATATTTT,CASSPHHSGNTIYF
TRBJ2-5,once,-,TRBV4-1,TGCGCCAGCAGCCAAGTTACAGTTAAAGAGACCCAGTACTTC,CASSQVTVKETQYF
TRBJ1-1,-,TRBD1,TRBV6-6,TGTGCCAGCAGTGGGACAGAAAGATACACTGAAGCTTTCTTT,CASSGTERYTEAFF
TRBJ2-3,-,TRBD2,TRBV2,TGTGCCAGCAAGACTAGCGGGATACTGGTCGGAGATACGCAGTATTTT,CASKTSGILVGDTQYF
TRBJ2-3,once,-,TRBV3-1/TRBV3-2,TGTGCCAGCAGCCACAACATGGTCACAGATACGCAGTATTTT,CASSHNMVTDTQYF
TRBJ2-2,-,TRBD1,TRBV5-1,TGCGCCAGCAGCTTGTTTGACCCGACAGGGGACACCGGGGAGCTGTTTTTT,CASSLFDPTGDTGELFF
TRBJ1-4,once,-,TRBV6-5,TGTGCCAGCAGTTACCGTTCCAGGGATAAACTGTTTTTT,CASSYRSRDKLFF
TRBJ2-2,-,-,TRBV10-3,TGTGCCATCAGAGGGACGGAGAACACCGGGGAGCTGTTTTTT,CAIRGTENTGELFF
TRBJ2-7,many,-,TRBV6-2/TRBV6-3,TGTGCCAGCAGTTACAGGCGAGGTCAGTTCTCCTACGAGCAGTACTTC,CASSYRRGQFSYEQYF
TRBJ1-6,-,-,TRBV6-6,TGTGCCAGCAGTTCCCGGGGCGAGAATTCACCCCTCCACTTT,CASSSRGENSPLHF
TRBJ2-7,-,-,TRBV19,TGTGCCAGTAGTCGCGGACGGGAGTACGAGCAGTACTTC,CASSRGREYEQYF
TRBJ2-3,-,-,TRBV9,TGTGCCAGCAGCGTAGAGGTGGGCACAGATACGCAGTATTTT,CASSVEVGTDTQYF
TRBJ1-1,-,-,TRBV10-3,TGTGCCATCAAGGTACAGGGGAACACTGAAGCTTTCTTT,CAIKVQGNTEAFF
TRBJ2-3,-,-,TRBV30,TGTGCCTGGAGGAAGACCCTCACAGATACGCAGTATTTT,CAWRKTLTDTQYF
TRBJ2-1,-,-,TRBV10-1,TGCGCCAGCAGTGAAGCTGCATGGAAGGGAGGACAACCCTTTAATGAGCAGTTCTTC,CASSEAAWKGGQPFNEQFF
TRBJ1-1,-,-,TRBV30,TGTGCCTGGAGTGTAAGCTATTGGGGCACTGAAGCTTTCTTT,CAWSVSYWGTEAFF
TRBJ2-3,once,TRBD2,TRBV7-2,TGTGCCAGCAGCTTATTAGCGGGGGGACGCACAGATACGCAGTATTTT,CASSLLAGGRTDTQYF
TRBJ2-1,-,TRBD2,TRBV3-1/TRBV3-2,TGTGCCAGCAGCCAAGACGAGCGACTAGCGGGCTCTTACTACAATGAGCAGTTCTTC,CASSQDERLAGSYYNEQFF
TRBJ1-5,-,-,TRBV5-1,TGCGCCAGCAGCCCCGAATATAATCAGCCCCAGCATTTT,CASSPEYNQPQHF
TRBJ1-2,-,-,TRBV3-1/TRBV3-2,TGTGCCAGCAGCCAGGGGGCGATTAGTTATGGCTACACCTTC,CASSQGAISYGYTF
TRBJ1-4,-,-,TRBV5-6,TGTGCCAGCAGCTTGGAAGGGTGGGGGACTAATGAAAAACTGTTTTTT,CASSLEGWGTNEKLFF
TRBJ1-2,-,TRBD1,TRBV7-4,TGTGCCAGCAGCACTAGGAGGATGGGGACAGGGGTCGTTCAATCTAACTATGGCTACACCTTC,CASSTRRMGTGVVQSNYGYTF
TRBJ2-1,-,TRBD1,TRBV2,TGTGCCAGCAGTGCCGACAGGGCCACCTACAATGAGCAGTTCTTC,CASSADRATYNEQFF